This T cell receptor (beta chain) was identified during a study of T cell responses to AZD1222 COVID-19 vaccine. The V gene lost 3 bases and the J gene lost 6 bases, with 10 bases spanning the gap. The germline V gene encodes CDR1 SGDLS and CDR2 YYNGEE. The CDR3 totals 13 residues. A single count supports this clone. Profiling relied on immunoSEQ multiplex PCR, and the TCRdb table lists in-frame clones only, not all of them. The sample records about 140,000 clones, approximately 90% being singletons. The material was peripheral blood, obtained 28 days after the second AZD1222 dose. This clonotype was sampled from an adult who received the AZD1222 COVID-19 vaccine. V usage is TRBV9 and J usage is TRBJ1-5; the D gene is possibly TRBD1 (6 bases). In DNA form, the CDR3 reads TGTGCCAGCAGCGGGGGGGGCAGTCAGCCCCAGCATTTT. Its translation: CASSGGGSQPQHF.